This T cell receptor beta chain is drawn from a study of spatial heterogeneity in lung cancer. Overall study context: Alpha-chain detections were consistently fewer than beta-chain detections among the sequences. The average count in raw reads for each unique TCR and UMI combination exceeded nine appearances.

The study tagged each TCR cDNA molecule with a unique molecular identifier. TCRdb called the 5' RACE reads again in MiXCR, with one record for every CDR3 protein. In the table there are more than 45,000 distinct CDR3 sequences, approximately 5.7% of which are singletons. V was cut by 3 bases and J by 0 bases, with 13 bases left in between. Germline V gives CDR1 DFQATT, CDR2 SNEGSKA (reference sequence). The CDR3 is 15 amino acids. This clonotype was observed many times. Its antigen is still unknown. The sample's time point: sample taken at primary tumor resection. Unsorted tumor, nontumor lung tissue or cryopreserved PBMC supplied the whole RNA. Findings and limits, study-wide: There were more appearances of ubiquitous expanded tumor TCRs in blood at resection than at follow-up.

V gene TRBV20-1 combines with J gene TRBJ2-3, with D tentatively TRBD1 or TRBD2 (6 bases each). This receptor was identified in a male donor with early-stage non-small cell lung cancer. This material consisted of PBMCs, taken at surgery. CDR3: CSASGGPGSTDTQYF. CDR3 sequence (DNA): TGCAGTGCTAGTGGGGGGCCAGGGAGCACAGATACGCAGTATTTT.